Detailed here is one T cell receptor (beta chain). The data were taken from a study of T cell responses to AZD1222 COVID-19 vaccine. The protocol was immunoSEQ multiplex PCR, while the TCRdb copy is restricted to in-frame clones and leaves out a portion. Found here are about 140,000 clones, 80% to 95% of them singletons; the top ten hold more than 0.85%. Germline CDR1 and CDR2: MNHEY and SVGEGT. The CDR3 has 16 amino acids. Deletions cut 5 bases from V and 4 bases from J, with 20 bases between. Sequencing used peripheral blood, obtained on day 0 of MenACWY control vaccination. This receptor was identified in an adult in good health. J is TRBJ1-1 and V is TRBV6-2 or TRBV6-3, with D possibly being TRBD1 (5 bases). CDR3 bases: TGTGCCAGCAGTCGTGGGACTTCTCTGGGGGGCACTGAAGCTTTCTTT. It translates to CASSRGTSLGGTEAFF.